Presented here are 2 T cell receptor beta chains from one specimen sequenced in a study of vaccination effects on CD4 cells after COVID-19. Sequenced by immunoSEQ multiplex PCR; TCRdb stores in-frame clones only, minus some. The data contain 75,000 to 100,000 clones, roughly 80% of them seen just once; the ten biggest clones take up about 1.2%. Within the ViraFEST assay, antigen-specific CD4+ T cells underwent expansion with viral peptide pools prior to sequencing. CD4+ T cells were isolated after around ten days of culture. Each participant received a vaccine that was either BNT162b2 or mRNA-1273, given as two doses. These receptors have no identified antigens. The sequences come from CD4+ T cells from PBMCs cultured with HCoV-OC43 spike peptides, collected after COVID-19 vaccination. The sample's subset: HCoV-OC43 spike overlapping peptide pool stimulation. These receptors all stem from a human donor who received a COVID-19 vaccine.

This clone was picked up a small number of times. The J gene is TRBJ1-1, the V gene TRBV6-5; no reliable D call. The germline gives CDR1 MNHEY, CDR2 SVGAGI. The CDR3 is 14 residues long. V gave up 6 bases and J gave up 0 bases, with 11 bases separating them. In DNA, the CDR3 is TGTGCCAGCAGAAACAGACACCTGAACACTGAAGCTTTCTTT. The encoded protein is CASRNRHLNTEAFF.

The chain links TRBV12-3 or TRBV12-4 to TRBJ1-1; the D gene is possibly TRBD1 (6 bases). The CDR3 has 13 amino acids. V lost 5 bases and J 5 bases, leaving 12 bases between the germline ends. CDR3 protein: CASSMGARTEAFF. The CDR3 nucleotides read TGTGCCAGCAGTATGGGGGCCCGGACTGAAGCTTTCTTT.